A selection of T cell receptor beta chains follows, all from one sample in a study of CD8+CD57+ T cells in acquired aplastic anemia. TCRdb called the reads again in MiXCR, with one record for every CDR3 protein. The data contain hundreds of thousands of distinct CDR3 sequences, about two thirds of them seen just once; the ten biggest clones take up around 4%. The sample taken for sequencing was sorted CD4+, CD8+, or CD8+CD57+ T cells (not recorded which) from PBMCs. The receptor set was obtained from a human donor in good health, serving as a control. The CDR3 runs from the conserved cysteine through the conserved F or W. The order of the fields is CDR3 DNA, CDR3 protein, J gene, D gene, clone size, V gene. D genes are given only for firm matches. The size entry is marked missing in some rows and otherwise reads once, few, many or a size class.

CDR3 DNA: TGTGCCAGCAGCCAACTGCTCGACTCTGGAAACACCATATATTTC; CDR3 protein: CASSQLLDSGNTIYF; J gene: TRBJ1-3; D gene: -; clone size: -; V gene: TRBV12-3/TRBV12-4
CDR3 DNA: TGTGCCAGCAGCCAAGATCAGCGGAGCTACGAGCAGTACTTC; CDR3 protein: CASSQDQRSYEQYF; J gene: TRBJ2-7; D gene: -; clone size: -; V gene: TRBV7-6
CDR3 DNA: TGTGCCAGCAGTTACCAGGCTTCCGGCTACACCTTC; CDR3 protein: CASSYQASGYTF; J gene: TRBJ1-2; D gene: -; clone size: many; V gene: TRBV6-2/TRBV6-3
CDR3 DNA: TGTGCCAGCAGTGTAGCGGGACAGGGGTACGACCAGCAGTACTTC; CDR3 protein: CASSVAGQGYDQQYF; J gene: TRBJ2-7; D gene: TRBD1; clone size: -; V gene: TRBV9
CDR3 DNA: TGCAGTGCTAGGAGGGGACTCCACCAATATTTT; CDR3 protein: CSARRGLHQYF; J gene: TRBJ1-3; D gene: -; clone size: once; V gene: TRBV20-1
CDR3 DNA: TGTGCTAGCACCAGAACTAGAGGGTGGTCCGAGCCGCACTTC; CDR3 protein: CASTRTRGWSEPHF; J gene: TRBJ2-7; D gene: -; clone size: -; V gene: TRBV7-7
CDR3 DNA: TGTGCCAGCTCTACTCAGACAGGGAATAACGGGGAGCTGTTTTTT; CDR3 protein: CASSTQTGNNGELFF; J gene: TRBJ2-2; D gene: TRBD1; clone size: few; V gene: TRBV18
CDR3 DNA: TGTGCCAGCAGCGGAGGCGGCCGCGCAGGGTTTGCCGAGTTCTTC; CDR3 protein: CASSGGGRAGFAEFF; J gene: TRBJ2-1; D gene: -; clone size: -; V gene: TRBV7-8
CDR3 DNA: TGTACCAGCAGCTTAGCACTGCAGTCCCCCTACGATGTCTTT; CDR3 protein: CTSSLALQSPYDVF; J gene: TRBJ1-1; D gene: -; clone size: -; V gene: TRBV7-7
CDR3 DNA: TGTGCCAGCACCCGGGACACTTCCTACGCCCAGTACTTC; CDR3 protein: CASTRDTSYAQYF; J gene: TRBJ2-7; D gene: -; clone size: -; V gene: TRBV2
CDR3 DNA: TGCAGTGCTTCGGGGGGCCACATTCAGTACTTC; CDR3 protein: CSASGGHIQYF; J gene: TRBJ2-4; D gene: -; clone size: -; V gene: TRBV20-1
CDR3 DNA: TGTGCCAGCAGCTTAGACGGGGGTACCAACACTGAAGCTTTCTTT; CDR3 protein: CASSLDGGTNTEAFF; J gene: TRBJ1-1; D gene: -; clone size: -; V gene: TRBV7-6
CDR3 DNA: TGTGCCAGCAGCTTTACCTGTAGCGGGGACGTGAATGATACGCAGTATTTT; CDR3 protein: CASSFTCSGDVNDTQYF; J gene: TRBJ2-3; D gene: TRBD2; clone size: -; V gene: TRBV7-6